Below are 31 T cell receptor beta chains sequenced from a single sample in a study of OX40 agonist ivuxolimab in advanced cancers. Libraries were prepared by immunoSEQ multiplex PCR; TCRdb keeps only in-frame clonotypes and omits some of them. The sample consists of around 64,000 clones, almost 85% of them appearing once. Sequences were derived from CD4+ or CD8+ T cells sorted from blood, sampled in a trial of the OX40 agonist ivuxolimab. The receptors were gathered from an adult with an advanced solid tumor such as melanoma, head and neck, liver or kidney cancer.

The chain uses TRBV13 and TRBJ1-1; a weak D match, TRBD1 (5 bases). Trimming stripped 5 bases from V and 1 base from J, with 14 bases between. Germline V gene lookup returns CDR1 PRHDT and CDR2 FYEKMQ (reference sequence). The CDR3 consists of 15 residues. DNA of the CDR3: TGTGCCAGCAGCCGCCAGGGCCTTAAGAACACTGAAGCTTTCTTT. Amino acids: CASSRQGLKNTEAFF.

This chain connects TRBV6-5 to TRBJ1-2; the D is unclear. From germline, CDR1 is MNHEY and CDR2 SVGAGI. CDR3 size: 15 residues. Trimming removed 0 bases at V and 4 bases at J, with 12 bases between. CDR3 amino acids: CASSYSEGPGYGYTF. The CDR3 DNA sequence: TGTGCCAGCAGTTACTCCGAAGGTCCGGGCTATGGCTACACCTTC.

This clone was recorded once. V usage is TRBV5-1 and J usage is TRBJ2-3; 11 nucleotides agree with TRBD2. Trimming at V came to 4 bases and at J to 2 bases, leaving 9 bases not matched to a gene. Germline CDR1 reads SGHRS; CDR2 reads YFSETQ. This CDR3 is built from 17 residues. The CDR3 DNA reads as TGCGCCAGCAGCCTCGGGACTAGCGGATTGAACACAGATACGCAGTATTTT. This translates into CASSLGTSGLNTDTQYF.

The CDR3 nucleotides read TGTGCCAGCAGCCGCAGGGAATATACCTACGAGCAGTACTTC. This encodes CASSRREYTYEQYF. This chain joins TRBV9 and TRBJ2-7; the D gene is possibly TRBD1 (5 bases). The V gene lost 4 bases and the J gene lost 2 bases, with 13 bases spanning the gap. This CDR3 contains 14 residues. CDR1 SGDLS and CDR2 YYNGEE come from the germline V gene.

The J gene is TRBJ2-1, the V gene TRBV7-2; possibly TRBD1 for D (7 bases). In germline, CDR1 is SGHTA, CDR2 FQGNSA. This CDR3 spans 16 amino acids. V was trimmed by 4 bases and J by 5 bases, leaving 18 bases between them. For the CDR3, the DNA is TGTGCCAGCAGCTCGGGGGTCGGGGACAGCAACAATGAGCAGTTCTTC. Translating gives CASSSGVGDSNNEQFF.

This rearrangement joins TRBV2 to TRBJ1-6, with D uncertain. CDR3 size: 16 residues. V shed 4 bases and J shed 9 bases, with 19 bases lying between them. The germline V gene has CDR1 SNHLY and CDR2 FYNNEI. CDR3 sequence reads: CASSGLEEGRFSPLHF. As DNA, the CDR3 is TGTGCCAGCAGTGGCCTCGAGGAGGGAAGGTTTTCACCCCTCCACTTT.

The chain couples TRBV6-1 to TRBJ2-7, with 7 bases lining up with TRBD1. CDR3 length: 15 residues. Germline loops: CDR1 MNHNS, CDR2 SASEGT. With 1 base clipped from V and 2 bases from J, the junction kept 5 bases outside the gene matches. Here the CDR3 reads CASSEGTGWPYEQYF. CDR3 sequence (DNA): TGTGCCAGCAGTGAAGGGACAGGCTGGCCCTACGAGCAGTACTTC.

This chain links TRBV6-6 with TRBJ2-5; a weak D match, TRBD2 (6 bases). V was clipped by 5 bases and J by 1 base, with 11 bases between them. The CDR3 is 14 amino acids. Germline V CDR1 and CDR2: MNHNY, SVGAGI (reference sequence). CDR3 sequence (DNA): TGTGCCAGCAGTATCAGCGGGCTCCAAGAGACCCAGTACTTC. It translates to CASSISGLQETQYF.

This chain joins TRBV27 and TRBJ2-2; 8 nucleotides match TRBD2. V lost 6 bases to trimming and J lost 0 bases; unmatched junction nucleotides: 9. The CDR3 consists of 17 residues. CDR1 is MNHEY and CDR2 is SMNVEV in the germline V gene (reference sequence). For the CDR3, the DNA is TGTGCCAGCAGGGCATTAGCGGGACTTACGAACACCGGGGAGCTGTTTTTT. Protein product: CASRALAGLTNTGELFF.

The rearrangement links TRBV5-1 to TRBJ1-2; D uncertain. V was pared by 4 bases and J by 8 bases, with 18 bases between. The CDR3 extends over 14 amino acids. Germline-derived CDR1 and CDR2 are SGHRS and YFSETQ. The chain's CDR3 is CASSPLGGAAGYTF. In nucleotides, the CDR3 is TGCGCCAGCAGCCCCTTGGGAGGCGCCGCAGGCTACACCTTC.

The chain links TRBV29-1 to TRBJ2-3; D is unclear. CDR3 length: 13 amino acids. Germline V lookup: CDR1 SQVTM, CDR2 ANQGSEA. The V end lost 2 bases, the J end lost 3 bases, and 9 bases lay between the germline ends. CDR3 in amino acids: CSVETGGTDTQYF. CDR3 nucleotides: TGCAGCGTTGAAACGGGTGGAACAGATACGCAGTATTTT.

The chain recombines TRBV6-1 with TRBJ2-7; D is unresolved. Trimming cost V 6 bases and J 0 bases, with 6 bases left between them. Germline-derived CDR1 and CDR2 are MNHNS and SASEGT. There are 12 residues in the CDR3. CDR3 nucleotides: TGTGCCAGCAGCGAACACTCCTACGAGCAGTACTTC. This gives the protein CASSEHSYEQYF.

This chain joins TRBV5-4 and TRBJ2-1; 7 positions agree with TRBD2. The CDR3 runs 16 residues. Germline CDR1 and CDR2: SGHNT and YYREEE (reference sequence). V shed 4 bases and J 3 bases; nucleotides not matched to a gene: 10. The CDR3 here is CASSIVSGTIYNEQFF. CDR3 sequence (DNA): TGTGCCAGCAGCATTGTCTCCGGGACTATCTACAATGAGCAGTTCTTC.

The table lists this clone with a count of one. J is TRBJ1-2 and V is TRBV7-2; 11 nucleotides agree with TRBD1. After removal of 7 bases from V and 5 bases from J, the junction contained 9 bases not matched to a gene. The germline V gene has CDR1 SGHTA and CDR2 FQGNSA. This CDR3 spans 15 amino acids. CDR3 nucleotide sequence: TGTGCCAGCACCTTCAAAGGACAGGGGGCATATGGCTACACCTTC. Its protein product is CASTFKGQGAYGYTF.

This clone has just one count. This rearrangement joins TRBV7-3 to TRBJ1-1; D remains ambiguous. The V end lost 2 bases, the J end lost 1 base, and 5 bases lay between the germline ends. The CDR3 is 13 residues long. CDR1 SGHTA and CDR2 FQGTGA come from the germline V gene. In nucleotides, the CDR3 is TGTGCCAGCAGCTTATCCCGGAACACTGAAGCTTTCTTT. Translated: CASSLSRNTEAFF.

A word on this clone: At one of its ends the junction is not consistent with the germline gene, which may arise from a read error. The rearrangement uses TRBV18 and TRBJ2-7, with 8 bases matching TRBD1. Germline lookup yields CDR1 KGHSH and CDR2 LQKENI. The CDR3 sequence is 16 residues long. The CDR3 sequence is CDIIDRGRASSYEQYF. CDR3 bases: TGCGATATAATCGACAGGGGTAGGGCGTCTTCCTACGAGCAGTACTTC.

V is TRBV10-3 and J is TRBJ1-5, with a weak D call TRBD1 (5 bases). This CDR3 has 14 amino acids. The germline V gene encodes CDR1 ENHRY and CDR2 SYGVKD. Trimming cost V 1 base and J 5 bases, with 9 bases left between them. CDR3 sequence: CAISEFGGDQPQHF. In nucleotides, the CDR3 is TGTGCCATCAGTGAGTTTGGGGGGGATCAGCCCCAGCATTTT.

This clone is a singleton in its sample. The chain has TRBV5-4 and TRBJ2-3; D tentatively fits TRBD1 or TRBD2 (6 bases each). Trimming pared 0 bases from V and 5 bases from J, leaving 16 bases between. This CDR3 region has 16 residues. The germline CDR1 and CDR2 sequences are SGHNT and YYREEE (reference sequence). DNA for the CDR3: TGTGCCAGCAGCTTGGGGATTGGGGGGCGAGGAGATACGCAGTATTTT. It yields the protein CASSLGIGGRGDTQYF.

The genes are TRBV6-5 and TRBJ2-5, with D tentatively TRBD1 or TRBD2 (6 bases each). The CDR3 runs to 12 residues. Trimming left V 2 bases short and J 7 bases short, with 8 bases between. Germline lookup yields CDR1 MNHEY and CDR2 SVGAGI. The CDR3 coding sequence is TGTGCCAGCAGTTACGGAGGGGGGACCCAGTACTTC. Amino acids: CASSYGGGTQYF.

The chain couples TRBV2 to TRBJ1-6; D remains unclear. The CDR3 has 13 amino acids. Trimming pared 2 bases from V and 10 bases from J, leaving 9 bases between. CDR1 and CDR2 from the germline V gene are SNHLY and FYNNEI. The CDR3 DNA reads as TGTGCCAGCAGTGAAAGGCTGGAATCACCCCTCCACTTT. This gives the protein CASSERLESPLHF.

The rearrangement uses TRBV7-2 and TRBJ2-6, with a weak D call TRBD2 (5 bases). The CDR3 consists of 17 residues. V was trimmed by 4 bases and J by 4 bases, leaving 17 bases between them. Germline CDR1 reads SGHTA; CDR2 reads FQGNSA. The CDR3 here is CASSSFGGPAGANVLTF. CDR3 sequence (DNA): TGTGCCAGCAGCTCTTTTGGCGGGCCGGCCGGGGCCAACGTCCTGACTTTC. The full variable domain, its missing parts supplied by reference TRBV7-2 and TRBJ2-6, is GAGVSQSPSNKVTEKGKDVELRCDPISGHTALYWYRQSLGQGLEFLIYFQGNSAPDKSGLPSDRFSAERTGGSVSTLTIQRTQQEDSAVYLCASSSFGGPAGANVLTFGAGSRLTVL.

In its sample, this clone was seen a few times. This chain links TRBV7-2 with TRBJ1-2; D is undetermined. Germline V gene sequence: CDR1 SGHTA, CDR2 FQGNSA. This CDR3 is 14 amino acids long. Trimming cost V 5 bases and J 8 bases, with 18 bases left between them. CDR3 protein: CASSQEGRYRGYTF. In DNA form, the CDR3 reads TGTGCCAGCAGCCAAGAAGGGCGGTATCGAGGCTACACCTTC.

The CDR3 here is CATSRDGNSPLHF. In nucleotides, the CDR3 is TGTGCCACCAGCAGAGATGGGAATTCACCCCTCCACTTT. The gene calls are TRBV15 and TRBJ1-6; unclear D gene. V lost 0 bases and J lost 7, with 4 bases in between. The CDR3 runs 13 residues. CDR1 is LNHNV, CDR2 YYDKDF, per germline (reference sequence).

This chain joins TRBV19 and TRBJ2-7; TRBD1 matches at 8 bases. CDR1 LNHDA and CDR2 SQIVND come from the germline V gene (reference sequence). The V gene end was trimmed by 6 bases and the J gene end by 10 bases; junction bases not matched to a gene: 8. The CDR3 covers 12 residues. DNA for the CDR3: TGTGCCAGTAGCCAACACGCAGGGGGCCAGTACTTC. Amino acid sequence: CASSQHAGGQYF.

V and J are TRBV27 and TRBJ2-2; D unclear. V lost 2 bases to trimming and J lost 3 bases, with 4 bases between them. CDR1 is MNHEY, CDR2 SMNVEV, per germline (reference sequence). CDR3 length equals 13 residues. CDR3 sequence reads: CASSLGHTGELFF. For the CDR3, the DNA is TGTGCCAGCAGTTTAGGGCACACCGGGGAGCTGTTTTTT.

This sequence joins TRBV9 and TRBJ1-1; no clear D gene. This CDR3 is 15 amino acids long. Germline loops: CDR1 SGDLS, CDR2 YYNGEE. V shed 4 bases and J shed 1 base, with 14 bases lying between them. The CDR3 bases are TGTGCCAGCAGCCCGCCCGGGATTAGGAACACTGAAGCTTTCTTT. The encoded protein is CASSPPGIRNTEAFF.

J is TRBJ2-1 and V is TRBV11-2; D gene unclear. Germline CDR1 reads SGHAT; CDR2 reads FQNNGV. V dropped 3 bases and J dropped 0 bases, with 6 bases sitting between them. The CDR3 has 14 amino acids. DNA for the CDR3: TGTGCCAGCAGCTTCGGTTCCTCCTACAATGAGCAGTTCTTC. The encoded protein is CASSFGSSYNEQFF.

J is TRBJ1-2 and V is TRBV5-1, with D tentatively TRBD1 (5 bases). Germline CDR1 reads SGHRS; CDR2 reads YFSETQ. This CDR3 spans 12 amino acids. V was pared by 4 bases and J by 7 bases, with 11 bases between. The CDR3 protein is CASSGDVGGYTF. In DNA form, the CDR3 reads TGCGCCAGCAGCGGGGACGTCGGTGGCTACACCTTC.

This chain links TRBV6-1 with TRBJ1-1, with D unclear. Germline loops: CDR1 MNHNS, CDR2 SASEGT. This CDR3 contains 12 residues. The CDR3 coding sequence is TGTGCAATAAACCAGTTAAGGTCTGAAGCTTTCTTT. The encoded protein is CAINQLRSEAFF.

This clone has a handful of counts. V usage is TRBV28 and J usage is TRBJ2-1; perhaps TRBD2 as D (7 bases). This CDR3 is 14 amino acids long. Deletions cut 7 bases from V and 2 bases from J, with 12 bases between. Germline V lookup: CDR1 MDHEN, CDR2 SYDVKM. CDR3 coding DNA: TGTGCCAGCAATAAGGGGGGGGCCTACAATGAGCAGTTCTTC. This sequence encodes CASNKGGAYNEQFF. Complete variable domain (other parts from reference TRBV28 and TRBJ2-1): DVKVTQSSRYLVKRTGEKVFLECVQDMDHENMFWYRQDPGLGLRLIYFSYDVKMKEKGDIPEGYSVSREKKERFSLILESASTNQTSMYLCASNKGGAYNEQFFGPGTRLTVL.

V usage is TRBV9 and J usage is TRBJ2-7, with D perhaps TRBD1 (6 bases). The CDR3 extends over 14 amino acids. Trimming stripped 0 bases from V and 4 bases from J, with 11 bases between. From germline, CDR1 is SGDLS and CDR2 YYNGEE. CDR3 in amino acids: CASSVAPGAYEQYF. CDR3 nucleotides: TGTGCCAGCAGCGTAGCTCCAGGGGCGTACGAGCAGTACTTC.